This is a list of T cell receptor beta chains from one sample in a study of cytomegalovirus exposure and HLA in healthy donors. The repertoire was sequenced with immunoSEQ multiplex PCR; TCRdb's copy has only in-frame clones and lacks some. This sample yields 250,000 to 400,000 clones, of which 88% are seen a single time; around 1% belongs to the top ten. The sequencing input was PBMCs. All receptors come from a young man in good health and CMV-seronegative. Both conserved end residues are part of each CDR3. D genes are given only for firm matches. Rows may omit the clone size; those that give it use once, few, many or a size class.

j_call: TRBJ1-5
d_call: TRBD1
clone_size: .
v_call: TRBV6-5
cdr3_length: 14
cdr3_nt: TGTGCCAGCAGTACGGGGACAGGAAATCAGCCCCAGCATTTT
cdr3_aa: CASSTGTGNQPQHF

j_call: TRBJ2-2
d_call: .
clone_size: once
v_call: TRBV2
cdr3_length: 16
cdr3_nt: TGTGCCAGCAGTTCACCCCAAGCCTCGAACACCGGGGAGCTGTTTTTT
cdr3_aa: CASSSPQASNTGELFF

j_call: TRBJ2-1
d_call: TRBD2
clone_size: .
v_call: TRBV6-5
cdr3_length: 15
cdr3_nt: TGTGCCAGCAGCGATCTAGCGGGGGGGTTTAATGAGCAGTTCTTC
cdr3_aa: CASSDLAGGFNEQFF

j_call: TRBJ2-7
d_call: .
clone_size: .
v_call: TRBV9
cdr3_length: 15
cdr3_nt: TGTGCCAGCAGCGTAGATGGAAGCTTCTCGAGGGAGCAGTACTTC
cdr3_aa: CASSVDGSFSREQYF

j_call: TRBJ1-6
d_call: .
clone_size: .
v_call: TRBV6-5
cdr3_length: 15
cdr3_nt: TGTGCCAGCAGTTACTCGATTCGCCGGGGTTCACCCCTCCACTTT
cdr3_aa: CASSYSIRRGSPLHF

j_call: TRBJ2-3
d_call: TRBD1
clone_size: .
v_call: TRBV27
cdr3_length: 14
cdr3_nt: TGTGCCAGTAGGGACAGGGCGGTCACAGATACGCAGTATTTT
cdr3_aa: CASRDRAVTDTQYF

j_call: TRBJ2-7
d_call: TRBD1
clone_size: .
v_call: TRBV29-1
cdr3_length: 14
cdr3_nt: TGCAGCGTTAGAGGGACAGGGGGCTCCTACGAGCAGTACTTC
cdr3_aa: CSVRGTGGSYEQYF

j_call: TRBJ2-2
d_call: TRBD1
clone_size: .
v_call: TRBV6-1
cdr3_length: 14
cdr3_nt: TGTGCCAGCAGGGGGACAGGGAACACCGGGGAGCTGTTTTTT
cdr3_aa: CASRGTGNTGELFF

j_call: TRBJ2-5
d_call: TRBD2
clone_size: .
v_call: TRBV4-3
cdr3_length: 18
cdr3_nt: TGCGCCAGCAGCCAAGGGTCCGTAGCGGGGTTAGGGAAGGAGACCCAGTACTTC
cdr3_aa: CASSQGSVAGLGKETQYF

j_call: TRBJ2-5
d_call: .
clone_size: .
v_call: TRBV4-1
cdr3_length: 14
cdr3_nt: TGCGCCAGCAGCCAAGGGTGGGGGCTTGAGACCCAGTACTTC
cdr3_aa: CASSQGWGLETQYF

j_call: TRBJ2-5
d_call: .
clone_size: .
v_call: TRBV5-1
cdr3_length: 17
cdr3_nt: TGCGCCAGCAGCCTCGGTGCCGGGGGTCAAGTCGGAGAGACCCAGTACTTC
cdr3_aa: CASSLGAGGQVGETQYF

j_call: TRBJ2-2
d_call: TRBD2
clone_size: .
v_call: TRBV6-1
cdr3_length: 14
cdr3_nt: TGTGCCAGCAGACTAGCGGGGGGAACCGGGGAGCTGTTTTTT
cdr3_aa: CASRLAGGTGELFF

j_call: TRBJ1-6
d_call: .
clone_size: .
v_call: TRBV5-6
cdr3_length: 12
cdr3_nt: TGTGCCAGCAGCTTGTCAGGGCCGCCCCTCCACTTT
cdr3_aa: CASSLSGPPLHF

j_call: TRBJ2-7
d_call: .
clone_size: few
v_call: TRBV4-2
cdr3_length: 13
cdr3_nt: TGTGCCAGCAGCCGAGTAACCGACAGATTGCAGTACTTC
cdr3_aa: CASSRVTDRLQYF

j_call: TRBJ1-4
d_call: .
clone_size: .
v_call: TRBV6-5
cdr3_length: 15
cdr3_nt: TGTGCCAGCAGTTACGGCGGCAGGCCGGGGGAAAAACTGTTTTTT
cdr3_aa: CASSYGGRPGEKLFF

j_call: TRBJ1-1
d_call: .
clone_size: .
v_call: TRBV11-2
cdr3_length: 13
cdr3_nt: TGTGCCAGCAGCACCCGACAGAACACTGAAGCTTTCTTT
cdr3_aa: CASSTRQNTEAFF

j_call: TRBJ1-6
d_call: TRBD1
clone_size: .
v_call: TRBV6-1
cdr3_length: 17
cdr3_nt: TGTGCCAGCAGTGATGTCAACAGGGGAGGTCGGGATTCACCCCTCCACTTT
cdr3_aa: CASSDVNRGGRDSPLHF

j_call: TRBJ1-1
d_call: .
clone_size: .
v_call: TRBV10-2
cdr3_length: 11
cdr3_nt: TGCGCCAGCATGGGGGAGGCTCGCGCTTTCTTT
cdr3_aa: CASMGEARAFF

j_call: TRBJ2-7
d_call: .
clone_size: .
v_call: TRBV7-2
cdr3_length: 12
cdr3_nt: TGTGCCAGCAGCTTACCCCTCTACGAGCAGTACTTC
cdr3_aa: CASSLPLYEQYF

j_call: TRBJ1-1
d_call: TRBD1
clone_size: once
v_call: TRBV19
cdr3_length: 16
cdr3_nt: TGTGCCAGTAGTTCATGGACAGGGGAGGAGAACACTGAAGCTTTCTTT
cdr3_aa: CASSSWTGEENTEAFF

j_call: TRBJ1-5
d_call: .
clone_size: .
v_call: TRBV6-6
cdr3_length: 13
cdr3_nt: TGTGCCAGCAGTCCCCTCGGCGGTAGGCCCCAGCATTTT
cdr3_aa: CASSPLGGRPQHF

j_call: TRBJ1-2
d_call: TRBD1
clone_size: .
v_call: TRBV29-1
cdr3_length: 12
cdr3_nt: TGCAGCGTTGCACAGGGGGGCTATGGCTACACCTTC
cdr3_aa: CSVAQGGYGYTF

j_call: TRBJ2-1
d_call: .
clone_size: .
v_call: TRBV7-9
cdr3_length: 16
cdr3_nt: TGTGCCAGCAGCCCGATGCGGGGCTTCACCTACAATGAGCAGTTCTTC
cdr3_aa: CASSPMRGFTYNEQFF

j_call: TRBJ2-7
d_call: .
clone_size: .
v_call: TRBV5-6
cdr3_length: 14
cdr3_nt: TGTGCCAGCAGCTTGGCTGGGAGCTCCTACGAGCAGTACTTC
cdr3_aa: CASSLAGSSYEQYF

j_call: TRBJ2-1
d_call: TRBD2
clone_size: .
v_call: TRBV5-3
cdr3_length: 16
cdr3_nt: TGTGCCAGAAGCTTTCCACGACTAGCGGGGTTCAATGAGCAGTTCTTC
cdr3_aa: CARSFPRLAGFNEQFF

j_call: TRBJ1-5
d_call: .
clone_size: .
v_call: TRBV18
cdr3_length: 15
cdr3_nt: TGTGCCAGCTCAGCACAGGGAGCCCGAAATCAGCCCCAGCATTTT
cdr3_aa: CASSAQGARNQPQHF

j_call: TRBJ1-5
d_call: TRBD1
clone_size: .
v_call: TRBV2
cdr3_length: 18
cdr3_nt: TGTGCCAGCAGTGTAGACCGGGACAGGGCTCTTAGCAATCAGCCCCAGCATTTT
cdr3_aa: CASSVDRDRALSNQPQHF

j_call: TRBJ1-5
d_call: TRBD1
clone_size: .
v_call: TRBV5-6
cdr3_length: 15
cdr3_nt: TGTGCCAGCAGCTTGAGGGGGCCCGGCAATCAGCCCCAGCATTTT
cdr3_aa: CASSLRGPGNQPQHF

j_call: TRBJ2-7
d_call: TRBD1
clone_size: .
v_call: TRBV28
cdr3_length: 14
cdr3_nt: TGTGCCAGTAGTTTGACAGGGAGCTCCTACGAGCAGTACTTC
cdr3_aa: CASSLTGSSYEQYF

j_call: TRBJ2-7
d_call: TRBD1
clone_size: .
v_call: TRBV5-4
cdr3_length: 16
cdr3_nt: TGTGCCAGCAGCCCTAGACAGGGGGCCCTCCCCTACGAGCAGTACTTC
cdr3_aa: CASSPRQGALPYEQYF

j_call: TRBJ2-7
d_call: TRBD1
clone_size: .
v_call: TRBV6-6
cdr3_length: 14
cdr3_nt: TGTGCCAGCAGTTACTCGACAGGGACCTACGAGCAGTACTTC
cdr3_aa: CASSYSTGTYEQYF

j_call: TRBJ2-1
d_call: TRBD2
clone_size: .
v_call: TRBV6-4
cdr3_length: 15
cdr3_nt: TGTGCCAGCAGCCCTCAGCGGGGGGTAGGGAATGAGCAGTTCTTC
cdr3_aa: CASSPQRGVGNEQFF

j_call: TRBJ2-5
d_call: .
clone_size: .
v_call: TRBV11-2
cdr3_length: 13
cdr3_nt: TGTGCCAGCAGCCGGGGGGGACAGGAGACCCAGTACTTC
cdr3_aa: CASSRGGQETQYF

j_call: TRBJ1-5
d_call: TRBD1
clone_size: .
v_call: TRBV2
cdr3_length: 14
cdr3_nt: TGTGCCAGCAACCCCACGACAGGGAATCAGCCCCAGCATTTT
cdr3_aa: CASNPTTGNQPQHF

j_call: TRBJ2-3
d_call: TRBD2
clone_size: .
v_call: TRBV6-4
cdr3_length: 17
cdr3_nt: TGTGCCAGCAGTGCACTAGCGGGCGGTGGGGCCACAGATACGCAGTATTTT
cdr3_aa: CASSALAGGGATDTQYF

j_call: TRBJ2-6
d_call: TRBD1
clone_size: .
v_call: TRBV5-6
cdr3_length: 17
cdr3_nt: TGTGCCAGCAGCTTGCTACAGGGGATACCTGGGGCCAACGTCCTGACTTTC
cdr3_aa: CASSLLQGIPGANVLTF

j_call: TRBJ1-1
d_call: .
clone_size: .
v_call: TRBV11-2
cdr3_length: 16
cdr3_nt: TGTGCCAGCAGCTTAGCGGGGGGCAGGGCTAACACTGAAGCTTTCTTT
cdr3_aa: CASSLAGGRANTEAFF

j_call: TRBJ2-5
d_call: TRBD1
clone_size: .
v_call: TRBV4-1
cdr3_length: 20
cdr3_nt: TGCGCCAGCAGCCAAGGCTGGAGTGGGCAGGGGGATAGCCCTCGGAAGACCCAGTACTTC
cdr3_aa: CASSQGWSGQGDSPRKTQYF

j_call: TRBJ2-5
d_call: TRBD1
clone_size: once
v_call: TRBV5-1
cdr3_length: 14
cdr3_nt: TGCGCCAGCAGCAGTGGACAGGCCGGAGAGACCCAGTACTTC
cdr3_aa: CASSSGQAGETQYF

j_call: TRBJ2-3
d_call: TRBD2
clone_size: .
v_call: TRBV6-1
cdr3_length: 15
cdr3_nt: TGTGCCAGCAGTGAACTAGCGGGCACCACAGATACGCAGTATTTT
cdr3_aa: CASSELAGTTDTQYF

j_call: TRBJ1-1
d_call: .
clone_size: .
v_call: TRBV6-4
cdr3_length: 14
cdr3_nt: TGTGCCAGCAGTGACTCGCAGCGGCACACTGAAGCTTTCTTT
cdr3_aa: CASSDSQRHTEAFF

j_call: TRBJ2-5
d_call: .
clone_size: .
v_call: TRBV30
cdr3_length: 13
cdr3_nt: TGTGCCTGGAAAGCCCCAGGGCTTGAGACCCAGTACTTC
cdr3_aa: CAWKAPGLETQYF

j_call: TRBJ2-3
d_call: .
clone_size: few
v_call: TRBV6-5
cdr3_length: 12
cdr3_nt: TGTGCCAGCAGATCATCGGCAGATACGCAGTATTTT
cdr3_aa: CASRSSADTQYF

j_call: TRBJ2-5
d_call: .
clone_size: .
v_call: TRBV5-4
cdr3_length: 15
cdr3_nt: TGTGCCAGCAGCCCCTCTGTGGGGGGACAAGAGACCCAGTACTTC
cdr3_aa: CASSPSVGGQETQYF